A selection of T cell receptor beta chains follows, all from one sample in a study of blood T cell repertoires in COVID-19. TCRdb's copy holds only in-frame clones and misses some; the assay was immunoSEQ multiplex PCR. Of about 300,000 clones in the sample, 75% to 90% are singletons; the top ten hold approximately 4.7%. The material sequenced was PBMCs or T cells enriched from blood (not recorded which). Receptors were obtained from a man between 60 and 75 years old who had recovered from COVID-19. Each CDR3 is given with its conserved first and last residue. D genes are given only for firm matches. Size is omitted from some rows. Given values are once, few, many or a class for expanded clones.

j_call | clone_size | d_call | v_call | cdr3_aa | cdr3_nt
TRBJ1-2 | . | . | TRBV11-2 | CASSLEGGYGYTF | TGTGCCAGCAGCTTAGAGGGGGGCTATGGCTACACCTTC
TRBJ1-2 | . | . | TRBV15 | CATSRDGGGWGYTF | TGTGCCACCAGCAGAGATGGCGGTGGATGGGGCTACACCTTC
TRBJ1-4 | once | TRBD1 | TRBV2 | CASKAGGNEKLFF | TGTGCCAGCAAGGCAGGGGGGAATGAAAAACTGTTTTTT
TRBJ2-7 | . | . | TRBV6-5 | CASSYSGGPSYEQYF | TGTGCCAGCAGTTATTCGGGGGGCCCCTCCTACGAGCAGTACTTC
TRBJ1-6 | . | . | TRBV2 | CASSPHNSPLHF | TGTGCCAGCAGTCCTCATAATTCACCCCTCCACTTT
TRBJ2-7 | . | . | TRBV28 | CASSSSGQGPHEQYF | .
TRBJ2-2 | . | TRBD1 | TRBV3-1/TRBV3-2 | CASSPWTGLTTGELFF | TGTGCCAGCAGCCCTTGGACAGGGCTGACCACCGGGGAGCTGTTTTTT
TRBJ2-3 | . | TRBD1 | TRBV5-8 | CASSLGQGVTDTQYF | TGTGCCAGCAGCTTGGGACAGGGGGTCACAGATACGCAGTATTTT
TRBJ2-7 | . | TRBD2 | TRBV5-1 | CASSQGLAGGLEQYF | TGCGCCAGCAGCCAGGGACTAGCGGGAGGGCTCGAGCAGTACTTC
TRBJ1-1 | . | . | TRBV5-4 | CASSLSQGWRTEAFF | TGTGCCAGCAGCTTGTCTCAGGGGTGGCGCACTGAAGCTTTCTTT
TRBJ2-1 | . | . | TRBV29-1 | CSVFEMRQGVGGNEQFF | TGCAGCGTTTTCGAAATGCGTCAGGGAGTAGGAGGGAATGAGCAGTTCTTC
TRBJ1-5 | . | . | TRBV6-5 | CASSYDSVNQPQHF | TGTGCCAGCAGTTACGATAGCGTGAATCAGCCCCAGCATTTT
TRBJ1-2 | once | TRBD1 | TRBV5-6 | CASSSSGTGVDYGYTF | TGTGCCAGCAGCTCATCCGGGACAGGGGTAGACTATGGCTACACCTTC
TRBJ2-7 | . | . | TRBV5-1 | CASSLVQGTYEQYF | TGCGCCAGCAGCTTGGTTCAGGGGACCTACGAGCAGTACTTC
TRBJ2-7 | once | . | TRBV7-3 | CASSQTAVAYEQYF | TGTGCCAGCAGCCAAACGGCGGTGGCCTACGAGCAGTACTTC
TRBJ2-7 | . | . | TRBV5-6 | CASSLVLYPKHDF | TGTGCCAGCAGCTTGGTGCTCTACCCAAAGCACGACTTC
TRBJ2-5 | . | TRBD1 | TRBV11-3 | CASSPGQQETQYF | TGTGCCAGCAGCCCGGGACAGCAAGAGACCCAGTACTTC
TRBJ2-5 | . | TRBD2 | TRBV4-2 | CASSQAGGLDQETQYF | TGTGCCAGCAGCCAAGCCGGGGGACTAGATCAAGAGACCCAGTACTTC
TRBJ2-7 | . | . | TRBV7-2 | CASSPRVGGWQYF | TGTGCCAGCAGCCCTCGGGTGGGTGGATGGCAGTACTTC
TRBJ2-3 | . | TRBD1 | TRBV27 | CASRRTGSTDTQYF | TGTGCCAGCAGACGGACAGGGAGCACAGATACGCAGTATTTT
TRBJ1-5 | . | . | TRBV4-1 | CASSQVVASNQPQHF | TGCGCCAGCAGCCAAGTGGTAGCCAGCAATCAGCCCCAGCATTTT
TRBJ2-7 | . | TRBD1 | TRBV11-3 | CASSKLTGGEQYF | TGTGCCAGCAGCAAATTAACAGGGGGCGAGCAGTACTTC
TRBJ2-5 | . | TRBD2 | TRBV28 | CASSPRLAKETQYF | TGTGCCAGCAGTCCCAGACTAGCGAAAGAGACCCAGTACTTC
TRBJ2-3 | . | TRBD1 | TRBV7-9 | CASNEQGLSTDTQYF | TGTGCCAGCAACGAACAGGGGCTCAGCACAGATACGCAGTATTTT
TRBJ1-5 | few | . | TRBV5-4 | CASSLAGGQPQHF | TGTGCCAGCAGCTTGGCCGGCGGTCAGCCCCAGCATTTT